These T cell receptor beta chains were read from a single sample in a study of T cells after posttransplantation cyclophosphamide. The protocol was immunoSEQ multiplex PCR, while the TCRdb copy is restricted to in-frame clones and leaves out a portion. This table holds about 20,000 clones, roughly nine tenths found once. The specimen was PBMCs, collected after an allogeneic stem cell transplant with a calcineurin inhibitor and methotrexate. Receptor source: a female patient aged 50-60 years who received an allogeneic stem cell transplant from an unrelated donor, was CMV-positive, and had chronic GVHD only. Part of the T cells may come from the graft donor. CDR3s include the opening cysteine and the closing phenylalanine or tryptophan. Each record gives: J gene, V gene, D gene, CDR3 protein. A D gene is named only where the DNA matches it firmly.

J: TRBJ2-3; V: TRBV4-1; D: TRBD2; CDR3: CASSLLAGADTQYF
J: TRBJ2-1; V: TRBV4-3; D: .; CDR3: CASSQDLVATGEQFF
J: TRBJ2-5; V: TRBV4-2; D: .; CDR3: CASSQSGSGARGQETQYF
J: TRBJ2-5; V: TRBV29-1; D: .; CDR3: CSVDSGFRKETQYF
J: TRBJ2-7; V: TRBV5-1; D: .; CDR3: CASSRGYEQYF
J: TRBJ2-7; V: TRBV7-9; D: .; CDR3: CASSLEGGSYEQYF
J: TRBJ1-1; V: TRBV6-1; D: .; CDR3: CASSITDMNTEAFF
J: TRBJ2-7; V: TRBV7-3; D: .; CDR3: CASSLGGGYEQYF
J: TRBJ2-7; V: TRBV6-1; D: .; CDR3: CASKQGVSYEQYF
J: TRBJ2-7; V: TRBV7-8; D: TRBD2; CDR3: CASSPRTSGRAGEQYF
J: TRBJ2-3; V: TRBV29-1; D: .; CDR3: CSVASVDTQYF
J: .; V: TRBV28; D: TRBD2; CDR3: CASSLLRMGTSGTYEQYF
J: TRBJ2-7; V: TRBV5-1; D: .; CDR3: CASSRRQTSYEQYF
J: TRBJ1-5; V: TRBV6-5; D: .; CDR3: CASSYSGFQPQHF
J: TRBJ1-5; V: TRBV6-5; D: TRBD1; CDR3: CASRTGDQPQHF
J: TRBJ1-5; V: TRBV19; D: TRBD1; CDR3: CASSIDGTGNHQPQHF
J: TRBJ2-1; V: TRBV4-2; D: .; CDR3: CASSQVRGIGSYNEQFF
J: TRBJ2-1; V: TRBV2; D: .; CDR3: CASPLPGRPYNEQFF
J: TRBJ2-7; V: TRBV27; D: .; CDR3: CASNSLQGEVYEQYF
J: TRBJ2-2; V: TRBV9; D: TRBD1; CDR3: CASSARAGTENTGELFF
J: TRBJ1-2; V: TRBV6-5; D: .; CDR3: CASRVRGNKYGYTF
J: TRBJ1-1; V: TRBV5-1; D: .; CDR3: CASSLGVNRAEAFF